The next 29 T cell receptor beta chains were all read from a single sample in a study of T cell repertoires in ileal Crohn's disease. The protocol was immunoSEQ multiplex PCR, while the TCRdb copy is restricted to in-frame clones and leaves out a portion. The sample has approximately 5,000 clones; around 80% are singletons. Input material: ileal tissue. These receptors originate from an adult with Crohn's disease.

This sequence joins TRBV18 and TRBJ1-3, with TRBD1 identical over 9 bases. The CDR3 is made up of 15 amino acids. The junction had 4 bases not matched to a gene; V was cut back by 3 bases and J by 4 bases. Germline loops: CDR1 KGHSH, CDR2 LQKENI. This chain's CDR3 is CASSPGQGPGNTIYF. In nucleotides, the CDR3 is TGTGCCAGCTCACCCGGACAGGGGCCCGGAAACACCATATATTTT.

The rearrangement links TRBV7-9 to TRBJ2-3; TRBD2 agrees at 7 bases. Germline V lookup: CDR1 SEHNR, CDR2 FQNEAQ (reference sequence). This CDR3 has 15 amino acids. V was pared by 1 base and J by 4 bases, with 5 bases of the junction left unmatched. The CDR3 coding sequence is TGTGCCAGCAGCTTAGACGGGGGGTTTGCAGATACGCAGTATTTT. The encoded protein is CASSLDGGFADTQYF. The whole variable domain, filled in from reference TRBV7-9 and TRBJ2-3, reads DTGVSQNPRHKITKRGQNVTFRCDPISEHNRLYWYRQTLGQGPEFLTYFQNEAQLEKSRLLSDRFSAERPKGSFSTLEIQRTEQGDSAMYLCASSLDGGFADTQYFGPGTRLTVL.

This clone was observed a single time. CDR3 in amino acids: CASSELGLAGGRRDTQYF. In nucleotides, the CDR3 is TGTGCCAGCAGTGAACTAGGACTAGCGGGGGGCAGGAGAGATACGCAGTATTTT. The chain uses TRBV6-1 and TRBJ2-3; 14 positions match TRBD2. The V and J ends lost 2 bases and 5 bases, in that order; junction bases with no gene match: 9. Per germline, CDR1 MNHNS and CDR2 SASEGT. There are 18 residues in the CDR3.

CDR3 in amino acids: CASSFLTATRGEKLFF. The DNA of the CDR3 is TGTGCCAGCAGCTTTCTCACCGCCACGAGGGGGGAAAAACTGTTTTTT. The chain is built from TRBV5-6 and TRBJ1-4; TRBD1 is a possible D gene (6 bases). V shed 2 bases and J shed 8 bases, with 19 bases lying between them. The germline CDR1 and CDR2 sequences are SGHDT and YYEEEE. This CDR3 region has 16 residues.

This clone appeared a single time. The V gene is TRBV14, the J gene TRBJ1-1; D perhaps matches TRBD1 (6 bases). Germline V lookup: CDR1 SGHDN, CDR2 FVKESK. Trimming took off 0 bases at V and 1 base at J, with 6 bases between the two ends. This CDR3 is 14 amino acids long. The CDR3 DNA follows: TGTGCCAGCAGCCAAGAGGACAGGAACACTGAAGCTTTCTTT. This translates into CASSQEDRNTEAFF.

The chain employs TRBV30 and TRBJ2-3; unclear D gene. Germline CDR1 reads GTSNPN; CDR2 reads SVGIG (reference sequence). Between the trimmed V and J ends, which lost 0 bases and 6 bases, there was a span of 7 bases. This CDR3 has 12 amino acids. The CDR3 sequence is CAWSVLRDTQYF. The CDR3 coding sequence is TGTGCCTGGAGTGTACTAAGGGATACGCAGTATTTT.

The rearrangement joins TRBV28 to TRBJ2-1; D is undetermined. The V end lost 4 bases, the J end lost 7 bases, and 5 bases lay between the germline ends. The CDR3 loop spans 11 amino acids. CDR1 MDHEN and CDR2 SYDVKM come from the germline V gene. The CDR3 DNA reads TGTGCCAGCAGTTACAAGAATGAGCAGTTCTTC. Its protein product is CASSYKNEQFF. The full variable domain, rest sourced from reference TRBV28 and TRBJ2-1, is DVKVTQSSRYLVKRTGEKVFLECVQDMDHENMFWYRQDPGLGLRLIYFSYDVKMKEKGDIPEGYSVSREKKERFSLILESASTNQTSMYLCASSYKNEQFFGPGTRLTVL.

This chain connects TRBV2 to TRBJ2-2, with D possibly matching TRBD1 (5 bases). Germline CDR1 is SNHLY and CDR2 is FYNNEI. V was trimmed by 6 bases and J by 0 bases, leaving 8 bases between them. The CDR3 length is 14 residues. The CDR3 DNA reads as TGTGCCAGCAGGAAACAGGCGAACACCGGGGAGCTGTTTTTT. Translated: CASRKQANTGELFF. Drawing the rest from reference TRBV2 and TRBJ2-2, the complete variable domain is EPEVTQTPSHQVTQMGQEVILRCVPISNHLYFYWYRQILGQKVEFLVSFYNNEISEKSEIFDDQFSVERPDGSNFTLKIRSTKLEDSAMYFCASRKQANTGELFFGEGSRLTVL.

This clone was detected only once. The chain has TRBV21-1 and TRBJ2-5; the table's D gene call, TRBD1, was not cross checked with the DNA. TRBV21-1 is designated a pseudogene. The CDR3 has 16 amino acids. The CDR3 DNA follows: TGTGCCAGCAGCAAAGCGCCGGGACAGGGGTGGAAGACCCAGTACTTC. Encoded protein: CASSKAPGQGWKTQYF.

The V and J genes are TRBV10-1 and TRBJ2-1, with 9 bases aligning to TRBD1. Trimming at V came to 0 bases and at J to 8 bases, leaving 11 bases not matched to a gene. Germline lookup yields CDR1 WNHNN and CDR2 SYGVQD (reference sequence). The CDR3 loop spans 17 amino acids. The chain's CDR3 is CASSESDGTGYLDEQFF. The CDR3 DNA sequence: TGCGCCAGCAGTGAGTCGGACGGGACAGGGTATTTGGATGAGCAGTTCTTC.

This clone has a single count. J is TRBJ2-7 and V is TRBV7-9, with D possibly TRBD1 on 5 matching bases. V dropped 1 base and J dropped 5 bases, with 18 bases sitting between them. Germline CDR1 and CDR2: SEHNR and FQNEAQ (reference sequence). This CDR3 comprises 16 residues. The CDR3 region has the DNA TGTGCCAGCAGCTTAGTGGTAAAGGGGCTTCCTAACGAGCAGTACTTC. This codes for CASSLVVKGLPNEQYF.

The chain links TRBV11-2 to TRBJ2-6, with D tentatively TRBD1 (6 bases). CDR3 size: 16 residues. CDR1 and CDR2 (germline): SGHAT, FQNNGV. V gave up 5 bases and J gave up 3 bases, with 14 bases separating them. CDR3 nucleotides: TGTGCCAGCAGCCTGACAGGTTCACATGGGGCCAACGTCCTGACTTTC. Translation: CASSLTGSHGANVLTF.

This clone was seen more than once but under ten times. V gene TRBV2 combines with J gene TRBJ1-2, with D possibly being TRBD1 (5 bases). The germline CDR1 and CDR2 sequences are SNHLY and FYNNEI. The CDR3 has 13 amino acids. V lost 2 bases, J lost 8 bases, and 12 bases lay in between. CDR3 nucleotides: TGTGCCAGCAGTGAAAGGGGTGGAGACGGCTACACCTTC. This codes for CASSERGGDGYTF.

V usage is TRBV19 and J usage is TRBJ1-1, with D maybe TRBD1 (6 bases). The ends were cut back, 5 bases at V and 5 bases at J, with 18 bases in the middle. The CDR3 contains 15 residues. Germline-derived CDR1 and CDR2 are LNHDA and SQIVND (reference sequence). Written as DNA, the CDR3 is TGTGCCAGTAGTGATCAACAGGGCACCACTACTGAAGCTTTCTTT. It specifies CASSDQQGTTTEAFF.

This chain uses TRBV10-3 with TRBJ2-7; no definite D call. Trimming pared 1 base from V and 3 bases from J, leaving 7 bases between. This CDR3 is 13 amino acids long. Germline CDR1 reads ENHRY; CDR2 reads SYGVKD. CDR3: CAISEFQRYEQYF. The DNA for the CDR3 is TGTGCCATCAGTGAGTTTCAGCGCTACGAGCAGTACTTC.

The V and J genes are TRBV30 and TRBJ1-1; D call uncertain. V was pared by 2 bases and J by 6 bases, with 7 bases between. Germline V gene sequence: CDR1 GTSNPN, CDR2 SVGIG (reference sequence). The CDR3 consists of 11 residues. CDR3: CAWSYGAEAFF. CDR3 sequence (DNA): TGTGCCTGGAGTTACGGGGCTGAAGCTTTCTTT.

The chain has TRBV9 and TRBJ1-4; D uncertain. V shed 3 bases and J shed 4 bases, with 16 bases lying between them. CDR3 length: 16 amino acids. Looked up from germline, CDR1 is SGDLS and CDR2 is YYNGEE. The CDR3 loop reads CASSGGIADGNEKLFF. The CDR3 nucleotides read TGTGCCAGCAGCGGGGGAATAGCGGATGGTAATGAAAAACTGTTTTTT.

CDR3 nucleotide sequence: TGTGCCAGCAGTGACTCGAGCGGGGGGGCAGATACGCAGTATTTT. It yields the protein CASSDSSGGADTQYF. V usage is TRBV6-4 and J usage is TRBJ2-3; 10 positions match TRBD2. The CDR3 has 15 amino acids. Germline V CDR1 and CDR2: MRHNA, SNTAGT. J lost 4 bases, V lost 0 bases, and 1 base had no gene match.

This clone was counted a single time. The CDR3, as DNA: TGCAGCGCCCAACAGGGAGTCTATGGCTACACCTTC. Its protein is CSAQQGVYGYTF. The chain uses TRBV29-1 and TRBJ1-2, with a weak D call TRBD1 (6 bases). This CDR3 region has 12 residues. Per the germline V gene, CDR1 is SQVTM and CDR2 is ANQGSEA. Trimming removed 7 bases at V and 4 bases at J, with 13 bases between. Using reference TRBV29-1 and TRBJ1-2 for the parts outside the CDR3, the full variable domain is SAVISQKPSRDICQRGTSLTIQCQVDSQVTMMFWYRQQPGQSLTLIATANQGSEATYESGFVIDKFPISRPNLTFSTLTVSNMSPEDSSIYLCSAQQGVYGYTFGSGTRLTVV.

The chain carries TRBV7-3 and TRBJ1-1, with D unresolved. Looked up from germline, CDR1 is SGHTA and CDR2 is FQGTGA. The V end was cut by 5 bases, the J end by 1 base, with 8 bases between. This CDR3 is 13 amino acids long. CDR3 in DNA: TGTGCCAGCAGCCAACCAGGGAACACTGAAGCTTTCTTT. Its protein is CASSQPGNTEAFF.

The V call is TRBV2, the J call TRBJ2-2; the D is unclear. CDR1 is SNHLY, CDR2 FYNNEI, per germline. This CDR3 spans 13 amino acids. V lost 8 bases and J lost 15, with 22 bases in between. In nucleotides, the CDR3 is TGTGCCAGCGGGCAGTCAGGCGCCGGAAAGGTGTTTTTT. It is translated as CASGQSGAGKVFF.

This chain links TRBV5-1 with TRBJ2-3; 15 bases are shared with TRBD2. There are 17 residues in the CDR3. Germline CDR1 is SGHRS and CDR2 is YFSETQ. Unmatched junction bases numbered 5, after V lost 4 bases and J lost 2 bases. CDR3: CASSPWTSGGATDTQYF. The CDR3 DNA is TGCGCCAGCAGCCCGTGGACTAGCGGGGGGGCCACAGATACGCAGTATTTT.

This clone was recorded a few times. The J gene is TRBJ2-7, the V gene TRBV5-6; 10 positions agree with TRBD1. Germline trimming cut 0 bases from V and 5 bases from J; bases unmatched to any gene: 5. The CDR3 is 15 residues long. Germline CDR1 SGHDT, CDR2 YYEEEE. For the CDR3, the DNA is TGTGCCAGCAGCTTGGCGGGACAGGGGACCAACGAGCAGTACTTC. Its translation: CASSLAGQGTNEQYF.

CDR3 in DNA: TGTGCCAGCAGCCGCCAGAATACGCAGTATTTT. Encoded protein: CASSRQNTQYF. V and J are TRBV7-2 and TRBJ2-3; D remains ambiguous. CDR3 size: 11 residues. Germline lookup yields CDR1 SGHTA and CDR2 FQGNSA. V was pared by 5 bases and J by 7 bases, with 7 bases between.

CDR3 amino acids: CASSSPGLIGNTIYF. CDR3 DNA sequence: TGTGCCAGCAGCTCCCCTGGCCTTATAGGAAACACCATATATTTT. The chain links TRBV11-2 to TRBJ1-3; D gene uncertain. This CDR3 region has 15 residues. From germline, CDR1 is SGHAT and CDR2 FQNNGV. V lost 4 bases, J lost 4 bases, and 14 bases lay in between. Combining the CDR3 with reference TRBV11-2 and TRBJ1-3 gives the whole variable domain EAGVAQSPRYKIIEKRQSVAFWCNPISGHATLYWYQQILGQGPKLLIQFQNNGVVDDSQLPKDRFSAERLKGVDSTLKIQPAKLEDSAVYLCASSSPGLIGNTIYFGEGSWLTVV.

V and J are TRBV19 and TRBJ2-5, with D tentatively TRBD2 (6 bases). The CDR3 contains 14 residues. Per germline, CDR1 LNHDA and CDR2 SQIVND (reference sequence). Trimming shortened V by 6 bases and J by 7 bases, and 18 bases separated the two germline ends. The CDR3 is CASRGGLKGLTQYF. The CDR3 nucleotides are TGTGCCAGTAGGGGGGGTCTAAAGGGGCTGACCCAGTACTTC.

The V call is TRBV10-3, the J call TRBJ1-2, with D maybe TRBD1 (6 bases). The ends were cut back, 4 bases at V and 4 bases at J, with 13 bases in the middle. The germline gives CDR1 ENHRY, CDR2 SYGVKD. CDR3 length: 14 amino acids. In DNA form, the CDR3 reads TGTGCCATCAGTGGGGGGCCAGAAAGCTATGGCTACACCTTC. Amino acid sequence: CAISGGPESYGYTF.

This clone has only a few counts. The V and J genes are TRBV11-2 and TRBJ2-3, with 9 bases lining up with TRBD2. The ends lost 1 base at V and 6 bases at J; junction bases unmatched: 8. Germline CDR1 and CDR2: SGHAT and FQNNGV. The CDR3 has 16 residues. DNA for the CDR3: TGTGCCAGCAGCTTAGCCCTAGCGGGGACGTCGGATACGCAGTATTTT. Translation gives CASSLALAGTSDTQYF.

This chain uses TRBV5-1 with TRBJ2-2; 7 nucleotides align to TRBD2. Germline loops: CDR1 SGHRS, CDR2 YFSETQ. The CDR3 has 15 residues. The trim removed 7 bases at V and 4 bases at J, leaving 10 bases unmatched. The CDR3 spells CASGSGTKGTGELFF. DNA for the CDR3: TGCGCCAGCGGATCCGGGACTAAGGGCACCGGGGAGCTGTTTTTT.